This TCR beta chain comes out of a study of regulatory T cells in long-lasting Graves disease. Study summary: Graves' patients diagnosed newly had used antithyroid drugs under 3 months.

The V gene lost 2 bases and the J gene lost 9 bases, with 2 bases spanning the gap. CDR1 is SEHNR, CDR2 FQNEAQ, per germline (reference sequence). CDR3 size: 10 residues. Time point here: newly diagnosed GD, antithyroid drugs for less than 3 months. From PBMCs, RNA was extracted and then used to make the TCR library. Library construction for TCR beta used iRepertoire HTBI primers and Arm-PCR of CDR3 regions. TCRdb fed the multiplex PCR reads into MiXCR, producing one record per CDR3 protein. The sample holds more than 350,000 distinct CDR3 sequences, 15% seen once. This clonotype was detected ten times or more. The same sample was also used in a study of T cells in Graves' hyperthyroidism and ophthalmopathy. That publication notes: TCR CDR3 underwent first-round RT-PCR with the HTBI primer set.

The sequencing here drew on peripheral blood mononuclear cells (PBMCs), taken at new diagnosis, from a patient treated with antithyroid drugs. The receptor was derived from a woman in her thirties with Graves disease. The rearrangement uses TRBV7-9 and TRBJ2-1, with no clear D. The CDR3 spells CASSLIEQFF. CDR3 sequence (DNA): TGTGCCAGCAGCTTAATTGAGCAGTTCTTC.